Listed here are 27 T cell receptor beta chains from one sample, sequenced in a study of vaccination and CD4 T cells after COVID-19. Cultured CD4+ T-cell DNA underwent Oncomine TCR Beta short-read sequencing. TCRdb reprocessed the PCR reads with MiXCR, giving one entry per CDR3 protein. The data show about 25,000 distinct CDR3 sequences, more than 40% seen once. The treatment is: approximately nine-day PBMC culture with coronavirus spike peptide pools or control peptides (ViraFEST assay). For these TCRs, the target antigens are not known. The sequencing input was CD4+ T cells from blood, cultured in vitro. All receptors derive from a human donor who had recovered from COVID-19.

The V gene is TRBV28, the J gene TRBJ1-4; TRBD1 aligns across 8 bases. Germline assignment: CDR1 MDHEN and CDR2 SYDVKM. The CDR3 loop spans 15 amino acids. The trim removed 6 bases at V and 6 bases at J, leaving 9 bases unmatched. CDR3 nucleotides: TGTGCCAGCAGGACACAGGGGGTAGAAGATGAAAAACTGTTTTTT. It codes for CASRTQGVEDEKLFF.

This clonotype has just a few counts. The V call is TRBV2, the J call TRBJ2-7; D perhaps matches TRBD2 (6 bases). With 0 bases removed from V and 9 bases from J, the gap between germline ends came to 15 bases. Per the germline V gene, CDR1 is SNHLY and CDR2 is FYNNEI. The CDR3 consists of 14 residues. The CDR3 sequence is CASSEAPGDSAQYF. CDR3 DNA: TGTGCCAGCAGTGAAGCGCCGGGGGACTCAGCGCAGTACTTC.

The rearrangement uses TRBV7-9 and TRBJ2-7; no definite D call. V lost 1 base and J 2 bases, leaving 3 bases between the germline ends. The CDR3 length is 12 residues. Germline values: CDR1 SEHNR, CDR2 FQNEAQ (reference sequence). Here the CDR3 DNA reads TGTGCCAGCAGCTTAGTCCCCTACGAGCAGTACTTC. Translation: CASSLVPYEQYF.

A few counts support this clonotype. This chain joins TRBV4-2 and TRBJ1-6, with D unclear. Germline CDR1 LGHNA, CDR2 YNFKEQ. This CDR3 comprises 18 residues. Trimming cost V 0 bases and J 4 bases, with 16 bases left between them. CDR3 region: CASSQEFVRQRYNSPLHF. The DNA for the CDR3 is TGTGCCAGCAGCCAAGAATTCGTCCGTCAACGATATAATTCACCCCTCCACTTT.

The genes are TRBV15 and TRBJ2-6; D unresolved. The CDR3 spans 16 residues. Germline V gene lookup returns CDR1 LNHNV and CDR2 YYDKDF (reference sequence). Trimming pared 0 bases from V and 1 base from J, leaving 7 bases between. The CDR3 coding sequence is TGTGCCACCAGCAGAGACTATCGATCTGGGGCCAACGTCCTGACTTTC. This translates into CATSRDYRSGANVLTF.

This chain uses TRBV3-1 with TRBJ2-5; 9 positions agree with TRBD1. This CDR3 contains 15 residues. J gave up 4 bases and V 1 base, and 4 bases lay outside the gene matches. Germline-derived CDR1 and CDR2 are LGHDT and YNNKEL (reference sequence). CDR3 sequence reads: CASSQGTGVGETQYF. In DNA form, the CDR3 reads TGTGCCAGCAGCCAAGGGACAGGGGTGGGAGAGACCCAGTACTTC.

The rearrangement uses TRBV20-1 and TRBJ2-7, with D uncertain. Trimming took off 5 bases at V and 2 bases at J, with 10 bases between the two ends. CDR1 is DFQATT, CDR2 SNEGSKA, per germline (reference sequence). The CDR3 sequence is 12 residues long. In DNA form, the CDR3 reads TGCAGTGCTCCGGACCCGACCTACGAGCAGTACTTC. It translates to CSAPDPTYEQYF.

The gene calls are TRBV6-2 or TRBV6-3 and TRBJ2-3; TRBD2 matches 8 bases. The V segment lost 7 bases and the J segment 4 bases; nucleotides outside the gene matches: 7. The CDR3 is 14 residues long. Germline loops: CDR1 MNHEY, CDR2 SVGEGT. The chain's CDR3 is CASKQREWADTQYF. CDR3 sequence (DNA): TGTGCCAGCAAACAGCGGGAGTGGGCAGATACGCAGTATTTT.

The chain's CDR3 is CASSYVQGFNSPLHF. The CDR3 DNA sequence: TGTGCCAGCAGTTACGTGCAGGGGTTTAATTCACCCCTCCACTTT. The V and J genes are TRBV14 and TRBJ1-6, with D possibly TRBD1 on 6 matching bases. The CDR3 sequence is 15 residues long. Trimming removed 6 bases at V and 6 bases at J, with 15 bases between. CDR1 is SGHDN, CDR2 FVKESK, per germline. Full variable domain (remainder filled in from reference TRBV14 and TRBJ1-6): EAGVTQFPSHSVIEKGQTVTLRCDPISGHDNLYWYRRVMGKEIKFLLHFVKESKQDESGMPNNRFLAERTGGTYSTLKVQPAELEDSGVYFCASSYVQGFNSPLHFGNGTRLTVT.

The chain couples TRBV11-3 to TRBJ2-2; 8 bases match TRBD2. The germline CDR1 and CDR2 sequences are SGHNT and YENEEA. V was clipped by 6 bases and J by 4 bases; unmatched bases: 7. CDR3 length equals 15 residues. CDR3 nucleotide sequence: TGTGCCAGCAGTCGGGGGGGGGCTGGCACCGGGGAGCTGTTTTTT. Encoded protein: CASSRGGAGTGELFF.

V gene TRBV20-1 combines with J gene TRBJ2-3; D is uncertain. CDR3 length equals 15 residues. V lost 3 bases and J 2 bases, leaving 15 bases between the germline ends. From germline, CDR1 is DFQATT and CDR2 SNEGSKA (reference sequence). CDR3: CSASMAPDNTDTQYF. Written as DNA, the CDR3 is TGCAGTGCTAGCATGGCTCCGGATAACACAGATACGCAGTATTTT.

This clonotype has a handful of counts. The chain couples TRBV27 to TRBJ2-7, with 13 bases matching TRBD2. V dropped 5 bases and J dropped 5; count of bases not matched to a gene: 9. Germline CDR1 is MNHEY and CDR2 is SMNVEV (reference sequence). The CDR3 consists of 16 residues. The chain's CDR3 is CASSPTLGLAGNEQYF. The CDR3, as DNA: TGTGCCAGCAGTCCCACCCTGGGACTAGCGGGAAACGAGCAGTACTTC.

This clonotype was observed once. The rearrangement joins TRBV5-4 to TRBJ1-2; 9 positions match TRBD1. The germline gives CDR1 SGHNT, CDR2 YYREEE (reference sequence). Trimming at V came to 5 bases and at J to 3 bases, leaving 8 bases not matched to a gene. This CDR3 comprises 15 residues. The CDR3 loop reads CASRPPGQGDYGYTF. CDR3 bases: TGTGCCAGCAGACCCCCGGGACAGGGCGACTATGGCTACACCTTC.

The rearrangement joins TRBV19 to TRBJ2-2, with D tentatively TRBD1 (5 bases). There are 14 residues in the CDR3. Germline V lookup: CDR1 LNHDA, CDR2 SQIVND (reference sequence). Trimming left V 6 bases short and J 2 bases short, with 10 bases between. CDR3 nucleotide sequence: TGTGCCAGTAGACAGGCCATTAACACCGGGGAGCTGTTTTTT. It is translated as CASRQAINTGELFF. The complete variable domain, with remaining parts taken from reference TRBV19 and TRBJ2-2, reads DGGITQSPKYLFRKEGQNVTLSCEQNLNHDAMYWYRQDPGQGLRLIYYSQIVNDFQKGDIAEGYSVSREKKESFPLTVTSAQKNPTAFYLCASRQAINTGELFFGEGSRLTVL.

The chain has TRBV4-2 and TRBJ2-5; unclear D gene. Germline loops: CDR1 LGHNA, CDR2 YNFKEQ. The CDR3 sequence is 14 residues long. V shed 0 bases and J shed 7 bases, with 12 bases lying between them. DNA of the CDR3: TGTGCCAGCAGCCAAGATGACCGAACGAGGACCCAGTACTTC. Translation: CASSQDDRTRTQYF.

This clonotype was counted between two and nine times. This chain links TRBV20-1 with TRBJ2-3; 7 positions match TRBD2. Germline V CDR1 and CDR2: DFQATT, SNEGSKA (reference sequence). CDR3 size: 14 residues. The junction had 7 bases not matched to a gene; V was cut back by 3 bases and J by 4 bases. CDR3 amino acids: CSASGGGGADTQYF. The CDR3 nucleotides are TGCAGTGCTAGTGGGGGGGGAGGGGCAGATACGCAGTATTTT.

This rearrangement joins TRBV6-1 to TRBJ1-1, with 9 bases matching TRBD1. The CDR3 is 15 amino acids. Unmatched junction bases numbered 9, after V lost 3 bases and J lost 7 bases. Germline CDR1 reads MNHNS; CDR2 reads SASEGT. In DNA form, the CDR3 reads TGTGCCAGCAGTGATTATGGGACAGGGAGGGGTGAAGCTTTCTTT. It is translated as CASSDYGTGRGEAFF.

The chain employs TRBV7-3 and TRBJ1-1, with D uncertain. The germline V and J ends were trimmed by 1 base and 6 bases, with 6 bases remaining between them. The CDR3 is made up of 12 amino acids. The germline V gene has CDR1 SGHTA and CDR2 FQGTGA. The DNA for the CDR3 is TGTGCCAGCAGCTTAAAGGAAGCTGAAGCTTTCTTT. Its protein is CASSLKEAEAFF. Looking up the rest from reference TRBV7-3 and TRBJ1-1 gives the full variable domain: GAGVSQTPSNKVTEKGKYVELRCDPISGHTALYWYRQSLGQGPEFLIYFQGTGAADDSGLPNDRFFAVRPEGSVSTLKIQRTERGDSAVYLCASSLKEAEAFFGQGTRLTVV.

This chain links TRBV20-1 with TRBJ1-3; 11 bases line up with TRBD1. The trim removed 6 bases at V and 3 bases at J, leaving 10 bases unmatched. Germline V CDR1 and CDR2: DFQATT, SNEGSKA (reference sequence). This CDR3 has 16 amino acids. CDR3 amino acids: CSAPIRTGGFGNTIYF. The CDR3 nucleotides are TGCAGTGCCCCAATTCGGACAGGGGGCTTTGGAAACACCATATATTTT.

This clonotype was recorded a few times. CDR3 loop: CSARVSGSDTQYF. CDR3 DNA: TGCAGTGCTAGAGTATCGGGATCTGATACGCAGTATTTT. V and J are TRBV20-1 and TRBJ2-3; D perhaps matches TRBD2 (5 bases). V was clipped by 1 base and J by 6 bases, with 11 bases between them. Germline V lookup: CDR1 DFQATT, CDR2 SNEGSKA (reference sequence). The CDR3 contains 13 residues.

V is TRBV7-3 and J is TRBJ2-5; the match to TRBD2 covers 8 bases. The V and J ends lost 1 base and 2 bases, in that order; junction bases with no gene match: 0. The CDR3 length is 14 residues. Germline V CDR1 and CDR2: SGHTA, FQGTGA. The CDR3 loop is CASSLSGGQETQYF. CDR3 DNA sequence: TGTGCCAGCAGCTTAAGCGGGGGGCAAGAGACCCAGTACTTC.

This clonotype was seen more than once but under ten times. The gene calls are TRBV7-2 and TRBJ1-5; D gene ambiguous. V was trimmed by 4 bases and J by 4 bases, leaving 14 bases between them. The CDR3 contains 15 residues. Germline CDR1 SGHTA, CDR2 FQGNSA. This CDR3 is CASSSPGFSNQPQHF. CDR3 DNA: TGTGCCAGCAGCTCCCCTGGGTTCTCAAATCAGCCCCAGCATTTT.

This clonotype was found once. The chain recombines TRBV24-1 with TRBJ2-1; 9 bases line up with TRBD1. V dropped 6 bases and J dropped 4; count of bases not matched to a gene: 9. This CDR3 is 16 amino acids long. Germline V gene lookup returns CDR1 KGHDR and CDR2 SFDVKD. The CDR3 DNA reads TGTGCCACCAGTAAAGCATCGGGACAGGGTTACAATGAGCAGTTCTTC. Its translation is CATSKASGQGYNEQFF.

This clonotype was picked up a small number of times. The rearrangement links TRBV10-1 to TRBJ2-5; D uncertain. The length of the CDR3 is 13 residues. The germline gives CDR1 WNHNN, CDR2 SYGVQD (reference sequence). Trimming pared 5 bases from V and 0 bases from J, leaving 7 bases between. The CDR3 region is CASSQPDQETQYF. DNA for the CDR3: TGCGCCAGCAGTCAGCCGGACCAAGAGACCCAGTACTTC.

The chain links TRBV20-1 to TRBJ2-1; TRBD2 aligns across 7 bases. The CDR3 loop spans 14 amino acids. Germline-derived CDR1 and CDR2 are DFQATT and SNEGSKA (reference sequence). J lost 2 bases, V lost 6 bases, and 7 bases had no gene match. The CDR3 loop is CSAAVAGPYNEQFF. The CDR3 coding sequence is TGCAGTGCAGCAGTAGCGGGTCCCTACAATGAGCAGTTCTTC.

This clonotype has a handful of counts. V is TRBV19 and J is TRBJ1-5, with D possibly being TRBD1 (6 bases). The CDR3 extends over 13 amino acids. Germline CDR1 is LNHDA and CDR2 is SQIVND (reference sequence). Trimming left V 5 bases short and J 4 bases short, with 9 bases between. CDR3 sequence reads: CASSPQGNQPQHF. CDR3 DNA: TGTGCCAGTAGTCCCCAGGGGAATCAGCCCCAGCATTTT.

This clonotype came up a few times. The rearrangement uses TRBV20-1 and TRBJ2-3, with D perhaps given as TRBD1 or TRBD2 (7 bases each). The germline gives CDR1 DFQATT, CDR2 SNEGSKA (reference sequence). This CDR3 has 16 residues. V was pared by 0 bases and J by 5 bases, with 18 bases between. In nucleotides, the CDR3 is TGCAGTGCTAGAGATCCCAGGGGGGGCCTCAAAGATACGCAGTATTTT. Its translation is CSARDPRGGLKDTQYF.